The clone carrying this T cell receptor (beta chain) was detected many times. Antigen: not known. Unique molecular identifiers were built into the TCRbeta library. Each CDR3 protein is one row after TCRdb ran MiXCR on the PCR reads. The repertoire holds 220,000 or so distinct CDR3 sequences, with approximately 8% as singletons. The data were obtained in a study of T-cell reconstitution after alpha-beta-depleted transplantation in children. The CDR3 is made up of 13 amino acids. Germline values: CDR1 MDHEN, CDR2 SYDVKM. Trimming removed 10 bases from V and 0 bases from J, with 12 bases in between. Findings and caveats of the study: When one year had passed after transplant, most T-cell counts and diversity came from newly produced T cells. Surviving recipient T cells and intrathymic progenitors accounted for some patients' high TCRbeta diversity at day 60.

Sequenced material: PBMCs, mostly from graft donor cells, taken 180 days after TCRalphabeta/CD19-depleted stem cell transplant. The V and J genes are TRBV28 and TRBJ1-2; D unresolved. The sequence came from a male patient younger than 18 who had a stem cell transplant for acute lymphoblastic leukemia, so the T cells may come from the graft donor. The CDR3 reads CAISRGPNYGYTF. CDR3 DNA sequence: TGTGCCATCTCAAGAGGCCCTAACTATGGCTACACCTTC.